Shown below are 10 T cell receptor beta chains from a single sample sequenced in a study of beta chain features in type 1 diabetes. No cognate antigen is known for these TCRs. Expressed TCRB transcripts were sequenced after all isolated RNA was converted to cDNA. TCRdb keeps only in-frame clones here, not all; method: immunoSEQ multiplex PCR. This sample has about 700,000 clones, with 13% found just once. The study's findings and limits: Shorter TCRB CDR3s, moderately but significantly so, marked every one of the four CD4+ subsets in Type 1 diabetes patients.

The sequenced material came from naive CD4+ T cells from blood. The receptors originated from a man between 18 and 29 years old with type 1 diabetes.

The chain's CDR3 is CASSQDTGTGAINYGYTF. CDR3 sequence (DNA): TGTGCCAGCAGCCAGGACACCGGGACAGGGGCCATTAACTATGGCTACACCTTC. The chain combines TRBV4-2 with TRBJ1-2; TRBD1 agrees at 10 bases. Trimming at V came to 3 bases and at J to 1 base, leaving 11 bases not matched to a gene. This CDR3 comprises 18 residues. Germline V gene lookup returns CDR1 LGHNA and CDR2 YNFKEQ.

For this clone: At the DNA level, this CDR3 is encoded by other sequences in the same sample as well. The CDR3 DNA is TGTGCCAGCAGCTCGGCCTACGAGCAGTACTTC. Translating it yields CASSSAYEQYF. The rearrangement links TRBV7-9 to TRBJ2-7; D is unresolved. Germline-derived CDR1 and CDR2 are SEHNR and FQNEAQ (reference sequence). This CDR3 region has 11 residues. Trimming pared 4 bases from V and 2 bases from J, leaving 3 bases between.

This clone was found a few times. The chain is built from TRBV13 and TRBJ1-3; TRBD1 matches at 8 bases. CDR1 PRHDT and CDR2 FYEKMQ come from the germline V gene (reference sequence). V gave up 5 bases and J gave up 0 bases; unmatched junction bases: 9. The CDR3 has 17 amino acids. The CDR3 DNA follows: TGTGCCAGCAGCCGAACCCGGGACAGGCACTCTGGAAACACCATATATTTT. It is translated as CASSRTRDRHSGNTIYF.

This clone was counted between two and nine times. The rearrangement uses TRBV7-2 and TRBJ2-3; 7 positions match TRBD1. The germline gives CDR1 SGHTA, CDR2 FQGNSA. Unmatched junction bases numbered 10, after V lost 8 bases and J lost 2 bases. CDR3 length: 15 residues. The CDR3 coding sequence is TGTGCCAGCCCCTCAAGGGGGCGATACACAGATACGCAGTATTTT. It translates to CASPSRGRYTDTQYF.

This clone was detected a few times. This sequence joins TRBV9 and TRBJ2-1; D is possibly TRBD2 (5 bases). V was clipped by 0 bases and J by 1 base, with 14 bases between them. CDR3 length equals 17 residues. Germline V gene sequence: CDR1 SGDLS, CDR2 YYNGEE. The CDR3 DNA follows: TGTGCCAGCAGCGTAGGTCCCCCCGGGGATTCCTACAATGAGCAGTTCTTC. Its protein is CASSVGPPGDSYNEQFF.

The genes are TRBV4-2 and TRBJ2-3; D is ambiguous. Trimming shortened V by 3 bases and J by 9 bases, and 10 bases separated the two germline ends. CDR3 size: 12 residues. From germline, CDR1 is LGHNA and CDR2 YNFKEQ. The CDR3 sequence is CASSQAELTQYF. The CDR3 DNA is TGTGCCAGCAGCCAGGCAGAATTGACGCAGTATTTT.

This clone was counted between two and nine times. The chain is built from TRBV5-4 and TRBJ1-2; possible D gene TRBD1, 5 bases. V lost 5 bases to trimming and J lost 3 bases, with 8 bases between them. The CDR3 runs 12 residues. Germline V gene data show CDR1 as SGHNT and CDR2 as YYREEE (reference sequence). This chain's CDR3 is CASSETDYGYTF. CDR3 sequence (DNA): TGTGCCAGCAGTGAGACAGACTATGGCTACACCTTC.

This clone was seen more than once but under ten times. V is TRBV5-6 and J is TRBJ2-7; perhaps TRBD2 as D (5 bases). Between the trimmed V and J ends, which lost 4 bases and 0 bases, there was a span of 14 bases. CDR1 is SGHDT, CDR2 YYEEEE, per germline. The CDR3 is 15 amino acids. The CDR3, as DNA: TGTGCCAGCAGCCTTGGACTTGTTCCCTCCTACGAGCAGTACTTC. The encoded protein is CASSLGLVPSYEQYF.

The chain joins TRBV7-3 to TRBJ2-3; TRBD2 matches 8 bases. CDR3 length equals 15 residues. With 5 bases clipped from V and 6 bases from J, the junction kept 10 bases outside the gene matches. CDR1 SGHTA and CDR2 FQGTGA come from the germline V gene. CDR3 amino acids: CASSPRSGGGDTQYF. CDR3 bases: TGTGCCAGCAGCCCGCGGAGCGGGGGAGGGGATACGCAGTATTTT.

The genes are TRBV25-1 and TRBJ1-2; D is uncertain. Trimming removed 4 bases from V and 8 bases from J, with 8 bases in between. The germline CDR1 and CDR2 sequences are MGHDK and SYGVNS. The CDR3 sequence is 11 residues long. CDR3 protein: CASSAGQGYTF. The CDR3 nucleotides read TGTGCCAGCAGTGCCGGGCAGGGCTACACCTTC.